These 6 T cell receptor beta chains originate from one sample sequenced in a study of OX40 agonist ivuxolimab in advanced cancers. Measured with immunoSEQ multiplex PCR; TCRdb has only the in-frame clones, and not every one. The sample holds approximately 98,000 clones, approximately 89% seen once. Sample: CD4+ or CD8+ T cells sorted from blood, taken in a trial of the OX40 agonist ivuxolimab. The source is an adult with an advanced solid tumor such as melanoma, head and neck, liver or kidney cancer.

The chain links TRBV10-1 to TRBJ2-5; D may be TRBD2 (5 bases). CDR3 length: 14 amino acids. Trimming cost V 0 bases and J 4 bases, with 9 bases left between them. The germline gives CDR1 WNHNN, CDR2 SYGVQD (reference sequence). The CDR3 sequence is CASSESGRGETQYF. Written as DNA, the CDR3 is TGCGCCAGCAGTGAGTCCGGCCGGGGAGAGACCCAGTACTTC.

This clone was detected once. The rearrangement joins TRBV5-1 to TRBJ2-7; 8 bases line up with TRBD1. The CDR3 has 14 residues. CDR1 and CDR2 (germline): SGHRS, YFSETQ. Trimming cost V 4 bases and J 3 bases; bases outside gene matches: 6. For the CDR3, the DNA is TGCGCCAGCAGCGTTCAAGGGACAGGCTACGAGCAGTACTTC. It codes for CASSVQGTGYEQYF.

The chain carries TRBV5-5 and TRBJ1-1; D call uncertain. This CDR3 spans 16 amino acids. Trimming removed 1 base at V and 7 bases at J, with 20 bases between. Germline CDR1 reads SGHKS; CDR2 reads YYEKEE (reference sequence). The CDR3 nucleotides are TGTGCCAGCAGCTTGAATTTTGGCGCTAAGATCGGTGAAGCTTTCTTT. Residues: CASSLNFGAKIGEAFF.

The CDR3 sequence is CASSGPGTGGLNYGYTF. The CDR3 DNA sequence: TGTGCCAGCAGTGGGCCCGGGACAGGGGGCCTTAACTATGGCTACACCTTC. The chain is built from TRBV25-1 and TRBJ1-2, with 12 bases matching TRBD1. In germline, CDR1 is MGHDK, CDR2 SYGVNS. J was trimmed by 1 base and V by 4 bases; bases with no gene match: 7. This CDR3 has 17 residues.

V usage is TRBV10-1 and J usage is TRBJ1-1; D gene uncertain. The CDR3 is 13 residues long. Germline V gene data show CDR1 as WNHNN and CDR2 as SYGVQD (reference sequence). V lost 0 bases and J 4 bases, leaving 6 bases between the germline ends. The CDR3 loop reads CASSESGSTEAFF. For the CDR3, the DNA is TGCGCCAGCAGTGAGTCGGGCAGCACTGAAGCTTTCTTT.

This chain links TRBV6-5 with TRBJ2-7, with a weak D call TRBD1 (6 bases). Trimming removed 7 bases at V and 6 bases at J, with 19 bases between. The CDR3 has 14 amino acids. Germline assignment: CDR1 MNHEY and CDR2 SVGAGI. The DNA for the CDR3 is TGTGCCAGCAAGACATATGGACAGTCTGGCGAGCAGTACTTC. Its protein product is CASKTYGQSGEQYF.